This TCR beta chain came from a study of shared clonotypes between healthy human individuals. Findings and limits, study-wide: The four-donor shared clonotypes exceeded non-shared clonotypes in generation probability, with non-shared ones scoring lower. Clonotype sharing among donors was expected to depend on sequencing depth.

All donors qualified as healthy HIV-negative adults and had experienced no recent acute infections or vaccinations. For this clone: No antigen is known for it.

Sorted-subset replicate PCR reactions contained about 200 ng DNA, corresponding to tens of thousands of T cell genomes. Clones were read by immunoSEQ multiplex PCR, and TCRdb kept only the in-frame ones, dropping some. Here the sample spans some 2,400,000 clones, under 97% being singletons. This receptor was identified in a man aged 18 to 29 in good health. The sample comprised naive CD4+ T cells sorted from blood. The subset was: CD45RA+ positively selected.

For the CDR3, the DNA is TGTGCCAGCAGCTTGGGGGGACAGGGTTACTATGGCTACACCTTC. Its protein product is CASSLGGQGYYGYTF. This chain uses TRBV5-4 with TRBJ1-2; TRBD1 matches at 9 bases. Germline loops: CDR1 SGHNT, CDR2 YYREEE (reference sequence). The CDR3 extends over 15 amino acids. With V trimmed by 0 bases and J by 3 bases, 3 bases remained unmatched.